These 27 T cell receptor beta chains were sequenced from one sample in a study of T-cell reconstitution after alpha-beta-depleted transplantation in children. Unique molecular identifiers tagged the TCRbeta library. TCRdb itself ran the PCR reads through MiXCR, one entry per CDR3 protein. Counted here are 600,000 to 700,000 distinct CDR3 sequences, roughly 15% occurring once; the ten biggest clones make up 0.85% to 1.3%. Sequencing used PBMCs from the stem cell graft donor, obtained from the stem cell graft. The receptor source for this set is a human donor who donated a stem cell graft to a child with acute myeloid leukemia.

The rearrangement uses TRBV7-2 and TRBJ2-7, with D unresolved. CDR1 and CDR2 (germline): SGHTA, FQGNSA. This CDR3 region has 14 residues. V was shortened by 5 bases and J by 0 bases, with 11 bases between the two germline ends. The CDR3 DNA reads as TGTGCCAGCAGCAACGGAAGGAGCTCCTACGAGCAGTACTTC. It translates to CASSNGRSSYEQYF.

This clonotype was seen a handful of times. V gene TRBV29-1 combines with J gene TRBJ2-2, with D possibly being TRBD1 (5 bases). Germline-derived CDR1 and CDR2 are SQVTM and ANQGSEA. The CDR3 contains 13 residues. Trimming removed 7 bases at V and 2 bases at J, with 11 bases between. The CDR3 region is CSGSQGNTGELFF. CDR3 DNA: TGCAGCGGATCCCAGGGTAACACCGGGGAGCTGTTTTTT.

There are a few counts of this clonotype. CDR3 DNA: TGCAGTGCCCCTAATAGGGGCTCTGCAACTAATGAAAAACTGTTTTTT. It specifies CSAPNRGSATNEKLFF. The chain uses TRBV20-1 and TRBJ1-4, with a weak D call TRBD1 (5 bases). Germline V lookup: CDR1 DFQATT, CDR2 SNEGSKA (reference sequence). Trimming left V 6 bases short and J 0 bases short, with 17 bases between. This CDR3 is 16 amino acids long.

This clonotype has more than one count but fewer than ten. This sequence joins TRBV27 and TRBJ1-5, with D perhaps TRBD1 (5 bases). Between the trimmed V and J ends, which lost 0 bases and 7 bases, there was a span of 13 bases. CDR3 length: 15 residues. Germline values: CDR1 MNHEY, CDR2 SMNVEV (reference sequence). The CDR3 reads CASSLSRDGLQPQHF. The CDR3 bases are TGTGCCAGCAGTTTATCCCGGGACGGGCTGCAGCCCCAGCATTTT.

The chain links TRBV5-6 to TRBJ2-3, with D hard to call. With 4 bases removed from V and 4 bases from J, the gap between germline ends came to 10 bases. The CDR3 is made up of 13 amino acids. Germline CDR1 reads SGHDT; CDR2 reads YYEEEE. The CDR3 here is CASSKYSPDTQYF. In DNA, the CDR3 is TGTGCCAGCAGCAAGTACTCCCCAGATACGCAGTATTTT.

This clonotype was seen repeatedly, ten times or more. V usage is TRBV4-3 and J usage is TRBJ1-2; weak D call: TRBD1 (5 bases). CDR3 length: 15 residues. Germline V gene sequence: CDR1 LGHNA, CDR2 YSLEER. V was shortened by 0 bases and J by 2 bases, with 10 bases between the two germline ends. The CDR3, as DNA: TGCGCCAGCAGCCAAGAAACGACAGCCAACTATGGCTACACCTTC. The encoded protein is CASSQETTANYGYTF.

This clonotype came up many times. V usage is TRBV5-6 and J usage is TRBJ2-2; D is possibly TRBD1 (6 bases). This CDR3 region has 13 residues. The V and J ends lost 3 bases and 5 bases respectively, with 8 bases between them. Germline V CDR1 and CDR2: SGHDT, YYEEEE. The CDR3 spells CASSWQGTGELFF. CDR3 nucleotide sequence: TGTGCCAGCAGCTGGCAGGGGACCGGGGAGCTGTTTTTT.

V usage is TRBV20-1 and J usage is TRBJ2-5; D gene uncertain. CDR3 length equals 13 residues. Trimming removed 2 bases from V and 1 base from J, with 8 bases in between. Germline loops: CDR1 DFQATT, CDR2 SNEGSKA (reference sequence). The CDR3: CSARFSLQETQYF. The CDR3 DNA follows: TGCAGTGCTAGATTCAGCCTCCAAGAGACCCAGTACTTC.

Only a few counts were recorded for this clonotype. V gene TRBV12-3 or TRBV12-4 combines with J gene TRBJ2-1, with D perhaps matching TRBD2 (6 bases). CDR3 length: 14 amino acids. V lost 6 bases to trimming and J lost 5 bases, with 14 bases between them. The CDR3 DNA follows: TGTGCCAGCAGGCCGGGCGGGGTAAACAATGAGCAGTTCTTC. This gives the protein CASRPGGVNNEQFF.

The genes are TRBV7-9 and TRBJ2-2; a weak D match, TRBD1 (5 bases). Per germline, CDR1 SEHNR and CDR2 FQNEAQ (reference sequence). Trimming took off 3 bases at V and 7 bases at J, with 12 bases between the two ends. This CDR3 is built from 14 residues. DNA of the CDR3: TGTGCCAGCAGCTTCAAACAGGTTGACGGGGAGCTGTTTTTT. Encoded protein: CASSFKQVDGELFF.

At least ten counts were recorded for this clonotype. The chain carries TRBV5-1 and TRBJ2-3; TRBD2 might be the D (6 bases). V was trimmed by 3 bases and J by 0 bases, leaving 17 bases between them. Germline loops: CDR1 SGHRS, CDR2 YFSETQ. The CDR3 length is 17 residues. CDR3 in amino acids: CASSSPSGGASTDTQYF. The CDR3 nucleotides are TGCGCCAGCAGCTCCCCGAGTGGCGGGGCTAGCACAGATACGCAGTATTTT.

This clonotype was detected many times. The chain joins TRBV13 to TRBJ1-3, with a possible D match to TRBD1 (5 bases). The CDR3 is made up of 13 amino acids. Germline CDR1 is PRHDT and CDR2 is FYEKMQ (reference sequence). The V end was cut by 5 bases, the J end by 0 bases, with 5 bases between. CDR3 DNA sequence: TGTGCCAGCAGCGACAGCTCTGGAAACACCATATATTTT. The encoded protein is CASSDSSGNTIYF.

This clonotype was counted between two and nine times. The CDR3 sequence: CASSLRQGGEQYF. The CDR3 DNA reads TGCGCCAGCAGCTTGCGGCAGGGGGGCGAGCAGTACTTC. The chain uses TRBV5-1 and TRBJ2-7; D possibly corresponds to TRBD1 (7 bases). CDR3 size: 13 residues. Trimming stripped 1 base from V and 6 bases from J, with 11 bases between. Germline assignment: CDR1 SGHRS and CDR2 YFSETQ.

This clonotype has only a few counts. The V gene is TRBV12-3 or TRBV12-4, the J gene TRBJ1-1; the D gene is possibly TRBD1 (6 bases). The germline V and J ends were trimmed by 6 bases and 0 bases, with 17 bases remaining between them. The CDR3 runs 16 residues. DNA for the CDR3: TGTGCCAGCAGCCCGGACAGCGGGATTATGAACACTGAAGCTTTCTTT. Amino acids: CASSPDSGIMNTEAFF.

The sample holds many counts of this clonotype. This sequence joins TRBV24-1 and TRBJ1-2; D is unresolved. Per the germline V gene, CDR1 is KGHDR and CDR2 is SFDVKD. V gave up 2 bases and J gave up 5 bases, with 11 bases separating them. The CDR3 has 14 residues. The CDR3 coding sequence is TGTGCCACCAGTGATTCTGCAAGTACTTATGGCTACACCTTC. Its protein product is CATSDSASTYGYTF.

Ten or more counts support this clonotype. The genes are TRBV7-2 and TRBJ2-1; D remains unclear. The CDR3 is made up of 11 amino acids. V was cut by 4 bases and J by 10 bases, with 8 bases left in between. CDR1 is SGHTA, CDR2 FQGNSA, per germline. The CDR3 sequence: CASSSTYEQFF. CDR3 DNA sequence: TGTGCCAGCAGCTCTACCTACGAGCAGTTCTTC.

This rearrangement joins TRBV12-3 or TRBV12-4 to TRBJ2-1; tentative D call: TRBD1 (5 bases). The CDR3 has 16 amino acids. V was cut by 5 bases and J by 0 bases, with 14 bases left in between. CDR3 coding DNA: TGTGCCAGCAGTCCCCCGTTGGGGCCCTCCTACAATGAGCAGTTCTTC. Its protein is CASSPPLGPSYNEQFF.

This clonotype was seen only once. The chain joins TRBV11-2 to TRBJ2-1; 7 nucleotides line up with TRBD1. This CDR3 has 15 amino acids. From germline, CDR1 is SGHAT and CDR2 FQNNGV. The ends lost 1 base at V and 7 bases at J; junction bases unmatched: 7. The CDR3 coding sequence is TGTGCCAGCAGCTTAGGGGACAGCCATCTTAATGAGCAGTTCTTC. It encodes CASSLGDSHLNEQFF.

The J gene is TRBJ1-1, the V gene TRBV5-6; unclear D gene. V gave up 0 bases and J gave up 4 bases, with 10 bases separating them. The CDR3 sequence is 14 residues long. CDR1 is SGHDT and CDR2 is YYEEEE in the germline V gene. The CDR3 nucleotides read TGTGCCAGCAGCTTGGAGGGTTACCTCACTGAAGCTTTCTTT. Translated, it gives CASSLEGYLTEAFF.

V and J are TRBV12-3 or TRBV12-4 and TRBJ2-2, with D possibly being TRBD2 (6 bases). V lost 2 bases, J lost 4 bases, and 14 bases lay in between. The CDR3 covers 16 residues. Written as DNA, the CDR3 is TGTGCCAGCAGTTTAAGTACTAGCAGGCGCACCGGGGAGCTGTTTTTT. This sequence encodes CASSLSTSRRTGELFF.

This clonotype appeared many times. The V call is TRBV20-1, the J call TRBJ2-3, with D perhaps being TRBD1 or TRBD2 (5 bases each). The CDR3 contains 14 residues. The germline V and J ends were trimmed by 6 bases and 1 base, with 14 bases remaining between them. The germline V gene has CDR1 DFQATT and CDR2 SNEGSKA (reference sequence). The CDR3 nucleotides read TGCAGTGCCTCTCGGGGCCTCCGCACAGATACGCAGTATTTT. It codes for CSASRGLRTDTQYF.

In this sample, this clonotype turned up a few times. The chain links TRBV28 to TRBJ1-1; D perhaps matches TRBD1 (5 bases). The CDR3 sequence is 17 residues long. The germline gives CDR1 MDHEN, CDR2 SYDVKM. The V end was cut by 8 bases, the J end by 0 bases, with 22 bases between. The CDR3 protein is CASGNPGLGQMNTEAFF. The DNA of the CDR3 is TGTGCCAGCGGAAACCCGGGCCTAGGACAAATGAACACTGAAGCTTTCTTT.

This clonotype was observed at least ten times. The V call is TRBV5-5, the J call TRBJ2-1; TRBD2 agrees at 8 bases. V was pared by 3 bases and J by 8 bases, with 10 bases of the junction left unmatched. Germline values: CDR1 SGHKS, CDR2 YYEKEE (reference sequence). CDR3 length equals 15 residues. The CDR3 region is CASSSIAGTRDEQFF. The CDR3 DNA reads TGTGCCAGCAGCTCGATCGCCGGGACTAGGGATGAGCAGTTCTTC. The whole variable domain, filled in from reference TRBV5-5 and TRBJ2-1, reads DAGVTQSPTHLIKTRGQQVTLRCSPISGHKSVSWYQQVLGQGPQFIFQYYEKEERGRGNFPDRFSARQFPNYSSELNVNALLLGDSALYLCASSSIAGTRDEQFFGPGTRLTVL.

This clonotype was counted between two and nine times. The J gene is TRBJ2-7, the V gene TRBV7-8; no reliable D call. V dropped 1 base and J dropped 7 bases, with 11 bases sitting between them. Germline CDR1 reads SGHVS; CDR2 reads FQNEAQ. The CDR3 totals 13 residues. The CDR3 DNA reads TGTGCCAGCAGCTTAGACCGCCCTCGGGAGCAGTACTTC. The encoded protein is CASSLDRPREQYF.

The chain joins TRBV20-1 to TRBJ2-1; a weak D match, TRBD2 (7 bases). This CDR3 region has 13 residues. Germline V lookup: CDR1 DFQATT, CDR2 SNEGSKA (reference sequence). The V and J ends lost 5 bases and 6 bases respectively, with 14 bases between them. This chain's CDR3 is CSAGPGGINEQFF. In DNA form, the CDR3 reads TGCAGTGCTGGTCCGGGGGGCATCAATGAGCAGTTCTTC.

This clonotype was found many times. This chain uses TRBV12-3 or TRBV12-4 with TRBJ2-5; possibly TRBD2 for D (5 bases). The V and J ends lost 3 bases and 3 bases respectively, with 5 bases between them. The CDR3 runs to 12 residues. This CDR3 is CASSLREETQYF. CDR3 nucleotide sequence: TGTGCCAGCAGTTTGCGGGAAGAGACCCAGTACTTC.

This clonotype has at least ten counts. The DNA of the CDR3 is TGTGCCAGCAGTCCGGGACTACCTTCTTACAATGAGCAGTTCTTC. Translated: CASSPGLPSYNEQFF. V usage is TRBV27 and J usage is TRBJ2-1; 7 bases fit TRBD2. V lost 5 bases to trimming and J lost 4 bases; unmatched junction nucleotides: 8. In germline, CDR1 is MNHEY, CDR2 SMNVEV (reference sequence). The CDR3 length is 15 residues.